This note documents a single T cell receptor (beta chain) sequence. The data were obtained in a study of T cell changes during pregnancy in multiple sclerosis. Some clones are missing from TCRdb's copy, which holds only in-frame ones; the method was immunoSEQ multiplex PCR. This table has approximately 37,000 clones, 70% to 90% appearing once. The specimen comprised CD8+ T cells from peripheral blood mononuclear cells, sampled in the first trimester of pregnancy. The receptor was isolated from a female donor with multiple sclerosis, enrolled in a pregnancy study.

The CDR3: CASSQHGGTGDYGYTF. The CDR3 DNA follows: TGTGCCAGCAGCCAACACGGCGGGACAGGGGACTATGGCTACACCTTC. This chain links TRBV9 with TRBJ1-2; 10 bases are shared with TRBD1. The length of the CDR3 is 16 residues. With V trimmed by 4 bases and J by 3 bases, 9 bases remained unmatched. Germline V gene lookup returns CDR1 SGDLS and CDR2 YYNGEE.